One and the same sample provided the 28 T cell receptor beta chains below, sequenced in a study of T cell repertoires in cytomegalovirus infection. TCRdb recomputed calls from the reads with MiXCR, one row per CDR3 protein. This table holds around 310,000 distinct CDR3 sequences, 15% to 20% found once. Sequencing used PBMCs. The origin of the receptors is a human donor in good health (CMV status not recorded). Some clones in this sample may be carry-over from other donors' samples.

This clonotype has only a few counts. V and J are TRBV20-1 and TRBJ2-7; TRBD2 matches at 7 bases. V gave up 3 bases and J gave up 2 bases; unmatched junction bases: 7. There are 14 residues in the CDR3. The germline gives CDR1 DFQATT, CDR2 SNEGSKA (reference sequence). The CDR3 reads CSASALAGTYEQYF. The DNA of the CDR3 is TGCAGTGCTAGTGCATTAGCGGGTACCTACGAGCAGTACTTC.

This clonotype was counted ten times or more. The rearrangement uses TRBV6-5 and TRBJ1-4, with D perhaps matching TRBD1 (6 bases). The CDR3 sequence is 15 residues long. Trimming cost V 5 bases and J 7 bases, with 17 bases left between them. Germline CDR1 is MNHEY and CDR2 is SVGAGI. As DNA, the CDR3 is TGTGCCAGCAGTCGTGTCGGGGGCGCAGGTGAAAAACTGTTTTTT. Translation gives CASSRVGGAGEKLFF.

The CDR3 region has the DNA TGTGCCAGCAGCGTGTCTGGGAGTACTAATCCGAACACCGGGGAGCTGTTTTTT. It encodes CASSVSGSTNPNTGELFF. This rearrangement joins TRBV9 to TRBJ2-2; D may be TRBD2 (5 bases). Germline lookup yields CDR1 SGDLS and CDR2 YYNGEE. The V end lost 2 bases, the J end lost 0 bases, and 17 bases lay between the germline ends. The CDR3 is made up of 18 amino acids. Combining the CDR3 with reference TRBV9 and TRBJ2-2 gives the whole variable domain DSGVTQTPKHLITATGQRVTLRCSPRSGDLSVYWYQQSLDQGLQFLIQYYNGEERAKGNILERFSAQQFPDLHSELNLSSLELGDSALYFCASSVSGSTNPNTGELFFGEGSRLTVL.

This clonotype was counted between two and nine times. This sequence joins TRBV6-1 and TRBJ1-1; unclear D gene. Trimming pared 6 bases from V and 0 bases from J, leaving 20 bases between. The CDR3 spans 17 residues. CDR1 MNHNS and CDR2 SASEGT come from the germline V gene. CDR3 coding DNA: TGTGCCAGCAGCATGATTCCGAATGACGGACTGAACACTGAAGCTTTCTTT. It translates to CASSMIPNDGLNTEAFF.

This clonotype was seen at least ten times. CDR3 loop: CASSRKRGGLTEAFF. The CDR3 nucleotides read TGTGCCAGCAGCCGTAAGCGGGGGGGCCTCACTGAAGCTTTCTTT. This sequence joins TRBV7-2 and TRBJ1-1; a weak D match, TRBD1 (6 bases). V lost 5 bases and J lost 4, with 17 bases in between. The CDR3 is 15 amino acids. Germline V gene sequence: CDR1 SGHTA, CDR2 FQGNSA.

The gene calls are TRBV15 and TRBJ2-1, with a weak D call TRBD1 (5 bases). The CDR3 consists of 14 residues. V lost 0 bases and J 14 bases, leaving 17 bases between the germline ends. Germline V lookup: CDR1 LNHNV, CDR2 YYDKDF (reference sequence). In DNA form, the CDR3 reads TGTGCCACCAGCAGAGAAGAGACAGAATCATTTAAGTTCTTC. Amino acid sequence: CATSREETESFKFF.

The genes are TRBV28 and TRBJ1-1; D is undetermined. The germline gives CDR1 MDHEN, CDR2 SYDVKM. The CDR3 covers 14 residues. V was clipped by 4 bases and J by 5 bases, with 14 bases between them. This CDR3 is CASSSIPTGTEAFF. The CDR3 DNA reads TGTGCCAGCAGTTCGATACCGACGGGGACTGAAGCTTTCTTT.

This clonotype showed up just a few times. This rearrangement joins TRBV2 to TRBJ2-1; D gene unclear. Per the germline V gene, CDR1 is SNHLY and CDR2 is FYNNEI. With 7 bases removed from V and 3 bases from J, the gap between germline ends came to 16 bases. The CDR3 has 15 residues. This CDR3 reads CASNGADLLYNEQFF. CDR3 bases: TGTGCCAGCAACGGCGCGGACCTACTCTACAATGAGCAGTTCTTC. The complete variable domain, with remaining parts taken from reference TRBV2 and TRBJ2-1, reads EPEVTQTPSHQVTQMGQEVILRCVPISNHLYFYWYRQILGQKVEFLVSFYNNEISEKSEIFDDQFSVERPDGSNFTLKIRSTKLEDSAMYFCASNGADLLYNEQFFGPGTRLTVL.

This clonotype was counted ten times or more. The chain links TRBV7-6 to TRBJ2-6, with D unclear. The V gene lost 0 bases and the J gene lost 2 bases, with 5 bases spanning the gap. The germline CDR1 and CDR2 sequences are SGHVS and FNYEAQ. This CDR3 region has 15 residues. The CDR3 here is CASSLAGPGANVLTF. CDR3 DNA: TGTGCCAGCAGCTTAGCAGGCCCTGGGGCCAACGTCCTGACTTTC.

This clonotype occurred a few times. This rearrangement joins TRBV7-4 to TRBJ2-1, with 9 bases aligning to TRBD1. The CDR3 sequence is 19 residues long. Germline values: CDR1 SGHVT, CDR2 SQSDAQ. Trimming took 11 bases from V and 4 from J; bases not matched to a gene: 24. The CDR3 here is CARPFWYRDRELPYNEQFF. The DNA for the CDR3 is TGTGCCCGGCCCTTTTGGTATCGGGACAGGGAACTTCCTTACAATGAGCAGTTCTTC.

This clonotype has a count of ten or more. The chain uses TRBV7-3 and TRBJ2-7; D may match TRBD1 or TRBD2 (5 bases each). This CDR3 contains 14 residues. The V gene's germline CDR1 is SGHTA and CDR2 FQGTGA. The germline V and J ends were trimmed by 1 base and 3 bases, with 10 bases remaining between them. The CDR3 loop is CASSLRGAGYEQYF. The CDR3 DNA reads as TGTGCCAGCAGCTTAAGAGGGGCCGGCTACGAGCAGTACTTC.

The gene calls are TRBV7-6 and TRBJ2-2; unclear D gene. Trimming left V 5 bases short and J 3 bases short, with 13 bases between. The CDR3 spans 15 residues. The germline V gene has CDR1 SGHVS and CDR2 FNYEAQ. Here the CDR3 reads CASSAPTKDTGELFF. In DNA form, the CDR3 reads TGTGCCAGCAGCGCGCCTACTAAGGACACCGGGGAGCTGTTTTTT.

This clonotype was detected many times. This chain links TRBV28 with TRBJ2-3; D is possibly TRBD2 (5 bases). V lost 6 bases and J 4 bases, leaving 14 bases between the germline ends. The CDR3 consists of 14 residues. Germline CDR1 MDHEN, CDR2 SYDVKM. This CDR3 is CASSPAGRADTQYF. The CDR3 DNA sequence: TGTGCCAGCAGCCCGGCGGGTAGGGCAGATACGCAGTATTTT.

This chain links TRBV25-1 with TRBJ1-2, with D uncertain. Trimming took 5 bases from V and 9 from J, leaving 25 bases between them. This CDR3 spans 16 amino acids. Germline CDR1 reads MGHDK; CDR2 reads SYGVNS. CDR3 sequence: CASSRARGPSSGSYTF. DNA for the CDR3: TGTGCCAGCAGTCGAGCGCGCGGACCCTCGTCCGGGAGCTACACCTTC.

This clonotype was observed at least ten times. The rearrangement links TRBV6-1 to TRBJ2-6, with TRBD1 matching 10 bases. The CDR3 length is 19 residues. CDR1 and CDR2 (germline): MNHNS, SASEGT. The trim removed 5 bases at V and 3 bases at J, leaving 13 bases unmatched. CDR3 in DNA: TGTGCCAGCAGTTTGCCGGGACAGGGGAGGTCGGTTGGGGCCAACGTCCTGACTTTC. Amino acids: CASSLPGQGRSVGANVLTF.

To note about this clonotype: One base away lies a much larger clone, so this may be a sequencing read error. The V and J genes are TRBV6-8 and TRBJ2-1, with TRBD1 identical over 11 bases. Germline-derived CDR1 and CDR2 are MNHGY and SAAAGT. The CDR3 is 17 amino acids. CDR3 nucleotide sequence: TGTGACAGCAGTTTCGTTGCCGGGACAGGGGGAAACAATGAGCAGTTCTTC. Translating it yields CDSSFVAGTGGNNEQFF.

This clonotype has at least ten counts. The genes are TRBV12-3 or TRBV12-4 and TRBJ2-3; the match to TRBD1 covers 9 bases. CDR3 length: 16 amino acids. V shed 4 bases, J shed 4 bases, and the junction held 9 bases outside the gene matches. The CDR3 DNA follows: TGTGCCAGCAGTTCAACAGGGGGCGCCGGGGCAGATACGCAGTATTTT. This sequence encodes CASSSTGGAGADTQYF.

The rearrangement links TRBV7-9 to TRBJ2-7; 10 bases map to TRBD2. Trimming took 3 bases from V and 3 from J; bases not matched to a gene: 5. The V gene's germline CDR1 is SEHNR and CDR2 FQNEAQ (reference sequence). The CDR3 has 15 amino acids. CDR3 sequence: CASSLLAGAFYEQYF. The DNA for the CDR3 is TGTGCCAGCAGCTTGCTAGCGGGGGCCTTCTACGAGCAGTACTTC. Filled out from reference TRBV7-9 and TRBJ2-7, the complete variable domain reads DTGVSQNPRHKITKRGQNVTFRCDPISEHNRLYWYRQTLGQGPEFLTYFQNEAQLEKSRLLSDRFSAERPKGSFSTLEIQRTEQGDSAMYLCASSLLAGAFYEQYFGPGTRLTVT.

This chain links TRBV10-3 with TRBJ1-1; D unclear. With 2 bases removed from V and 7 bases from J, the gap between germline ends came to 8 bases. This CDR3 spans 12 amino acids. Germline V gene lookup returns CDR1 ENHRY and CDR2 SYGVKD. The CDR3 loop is CAISEGGIEAFF. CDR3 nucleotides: TGTGCCATCAGTGAGGGAGGGATTGAAGCTTTCTTT.

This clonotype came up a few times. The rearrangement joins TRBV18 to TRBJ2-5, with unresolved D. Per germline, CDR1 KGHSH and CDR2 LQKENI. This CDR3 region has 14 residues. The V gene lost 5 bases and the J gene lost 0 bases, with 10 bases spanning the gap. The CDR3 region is CASSTLHNQETQYF. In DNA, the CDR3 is TGTGCCAGCTCAACACTCCATAACCAAGAGACCCAGTACTTC.

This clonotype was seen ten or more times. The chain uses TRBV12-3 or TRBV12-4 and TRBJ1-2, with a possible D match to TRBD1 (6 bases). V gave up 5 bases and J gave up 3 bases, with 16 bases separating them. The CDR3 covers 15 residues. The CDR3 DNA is TGTGCCAGCAGTAGCACGGGCAGGGGCGACTATGGCTACACCTTC. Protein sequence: CASSSTGRGDYGYTF.

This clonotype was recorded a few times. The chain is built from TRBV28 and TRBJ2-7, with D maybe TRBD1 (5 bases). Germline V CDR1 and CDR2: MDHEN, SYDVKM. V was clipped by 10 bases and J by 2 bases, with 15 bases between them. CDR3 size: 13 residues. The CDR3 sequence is CATSVNRPYEQYF. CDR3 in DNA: TGTGCCACCTCCGTAAACAGGCCCTACGAGCAGTACTTC.

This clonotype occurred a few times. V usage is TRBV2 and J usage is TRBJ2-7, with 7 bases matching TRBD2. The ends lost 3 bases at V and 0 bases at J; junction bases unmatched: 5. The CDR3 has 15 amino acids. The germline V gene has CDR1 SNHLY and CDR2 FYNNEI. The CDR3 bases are TGTGCCAGCAGTGATTGGCCTAGCGGCTCCTACGAGCAGTACTTC. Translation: CASSDWPSGSYEQYF.

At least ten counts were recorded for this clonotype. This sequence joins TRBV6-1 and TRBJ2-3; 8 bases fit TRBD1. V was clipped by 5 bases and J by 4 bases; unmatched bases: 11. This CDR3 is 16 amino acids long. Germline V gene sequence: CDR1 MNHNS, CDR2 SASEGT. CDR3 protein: CASSYDRGPWPDTQYF. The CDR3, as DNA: TGTGCCAGCAGTTATGACAGGGGACCTTGGCCAGATACGCAGTATTTT.

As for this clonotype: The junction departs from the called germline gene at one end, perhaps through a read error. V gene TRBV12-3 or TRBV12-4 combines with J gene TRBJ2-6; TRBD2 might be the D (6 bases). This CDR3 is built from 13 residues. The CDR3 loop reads CASSFCGANVLSF. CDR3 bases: TGTGCCAGCAGTTTTTGCGGGGCCAACGTCCTGTCTTTC.

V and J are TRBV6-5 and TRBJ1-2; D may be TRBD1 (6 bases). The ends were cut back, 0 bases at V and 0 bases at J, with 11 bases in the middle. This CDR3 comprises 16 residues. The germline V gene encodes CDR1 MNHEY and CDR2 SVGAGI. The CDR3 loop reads CASSYSVTGANYGYTF. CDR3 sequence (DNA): TGTGCCAGCAGTTACTCGGTGACAGGCGCTAACTATGGCTACACCTTC.

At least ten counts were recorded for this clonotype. CDR3 nucleotide sequence: TGTGCCAGCAGTTGGTTCGACTTCAGCTCCTACGAGCAGTACTTC. Amino acid sequence: CASSWFDFSSYEQYF. The chain combines TRBV6-2 or TRBV6-3 with TRBJ2-7; D is uncertain. V lost 4 bases to trimming and J lost 0 bases, with 13 bases between them. The CDR3 runs to 15 residues. Germline loops: CDR1 MNHEY, CDR2 SVGEGT.

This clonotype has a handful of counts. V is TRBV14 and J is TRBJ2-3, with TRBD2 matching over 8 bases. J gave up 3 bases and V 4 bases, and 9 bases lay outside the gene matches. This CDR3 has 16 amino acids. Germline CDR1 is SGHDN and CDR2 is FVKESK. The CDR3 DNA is TGTGCCAGCAGCCCCTTGGCGGGGGGAAGTACAGATACGCAGTATTTT. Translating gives CASSPLAGGSTDTQYF.